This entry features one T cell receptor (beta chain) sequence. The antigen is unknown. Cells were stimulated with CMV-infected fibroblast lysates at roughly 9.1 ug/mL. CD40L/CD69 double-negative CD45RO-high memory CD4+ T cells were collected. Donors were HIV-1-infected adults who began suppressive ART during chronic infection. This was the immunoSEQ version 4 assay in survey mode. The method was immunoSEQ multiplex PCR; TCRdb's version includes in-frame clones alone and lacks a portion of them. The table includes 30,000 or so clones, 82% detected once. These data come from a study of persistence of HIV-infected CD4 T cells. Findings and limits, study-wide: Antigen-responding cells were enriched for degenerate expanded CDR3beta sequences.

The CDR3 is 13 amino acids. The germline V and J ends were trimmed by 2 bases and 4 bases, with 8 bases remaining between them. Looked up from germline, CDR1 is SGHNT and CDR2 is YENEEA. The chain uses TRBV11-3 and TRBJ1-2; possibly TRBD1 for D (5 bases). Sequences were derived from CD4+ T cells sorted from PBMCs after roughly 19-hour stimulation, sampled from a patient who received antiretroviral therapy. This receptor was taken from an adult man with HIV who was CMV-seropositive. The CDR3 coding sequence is TGTGCCAGCAGCTTAATGGGGGGCTATGGCTACACCTTC. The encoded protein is CASSLMGGYGYTF.